Below, one T cell receptor beta chain is given with its context. This record comes from a study of long-term antiretroviral therapy in people with HIV. Germline V gene sequence: CDR1 SGDLS, CDR2 YYNGEE. V lost 4 bases, J lost 3 bases, and 18 bases lay in between. The CDR3 consists of 16 residues. Version v3.0 of the immunoSEQ assay was performed at survey level. The repertoire was sequenced with immunoSEQ multiplex PCR; TCRdb's copy has only in-frame clones and lacks some. The repertoire holds some 12,000 clones, with about four fifths as singletons. The sample in question was unsorted PBMCs, obtained 1.2 years after starting antiretroviral therapy. The chain couples TRBV9 to TRBJ2-3; weak D call: TRBD2 (7 bases). The receptor was isolated from a man in his forties with HIV. CDR3 in amino acids: CASSSRPAGATDTQYF. The CDR3 DNA sequence: TGTGCCAGCAGCTCGCGCCCCGCGGGGGCGACAGATACGCAGTATTTT.